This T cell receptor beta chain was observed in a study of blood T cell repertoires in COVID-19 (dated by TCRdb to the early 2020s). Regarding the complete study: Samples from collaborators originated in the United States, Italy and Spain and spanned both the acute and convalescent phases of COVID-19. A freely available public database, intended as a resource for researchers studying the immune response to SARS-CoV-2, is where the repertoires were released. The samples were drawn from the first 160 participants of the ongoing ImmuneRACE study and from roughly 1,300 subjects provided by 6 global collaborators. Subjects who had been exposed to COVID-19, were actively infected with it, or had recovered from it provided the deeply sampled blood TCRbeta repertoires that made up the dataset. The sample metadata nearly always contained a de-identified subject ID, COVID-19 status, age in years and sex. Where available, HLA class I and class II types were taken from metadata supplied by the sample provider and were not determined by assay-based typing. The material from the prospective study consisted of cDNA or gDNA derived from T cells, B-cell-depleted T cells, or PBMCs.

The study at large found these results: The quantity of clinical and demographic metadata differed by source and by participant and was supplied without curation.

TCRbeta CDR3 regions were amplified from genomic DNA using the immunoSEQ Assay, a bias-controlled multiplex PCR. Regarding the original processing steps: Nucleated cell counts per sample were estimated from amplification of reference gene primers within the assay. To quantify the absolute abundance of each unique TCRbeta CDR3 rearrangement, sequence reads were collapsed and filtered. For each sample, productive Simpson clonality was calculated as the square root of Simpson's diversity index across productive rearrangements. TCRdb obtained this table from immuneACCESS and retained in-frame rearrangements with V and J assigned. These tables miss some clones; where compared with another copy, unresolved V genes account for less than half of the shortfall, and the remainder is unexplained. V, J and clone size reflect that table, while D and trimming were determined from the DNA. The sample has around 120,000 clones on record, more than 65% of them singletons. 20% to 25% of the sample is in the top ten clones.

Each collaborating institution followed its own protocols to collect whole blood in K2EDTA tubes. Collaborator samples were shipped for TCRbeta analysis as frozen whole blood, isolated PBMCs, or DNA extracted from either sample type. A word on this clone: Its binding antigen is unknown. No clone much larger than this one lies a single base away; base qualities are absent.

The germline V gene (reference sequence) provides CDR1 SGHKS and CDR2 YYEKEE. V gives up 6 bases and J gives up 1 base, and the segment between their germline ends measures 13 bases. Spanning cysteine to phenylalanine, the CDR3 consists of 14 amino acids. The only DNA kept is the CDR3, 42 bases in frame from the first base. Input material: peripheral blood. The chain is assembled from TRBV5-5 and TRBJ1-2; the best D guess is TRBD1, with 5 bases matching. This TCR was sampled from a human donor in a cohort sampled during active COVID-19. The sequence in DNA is TGTGCCAGCAATCCCCCGGGGGGTAACTATGGCTACACCTTC. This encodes CASNPPGGNYGYTF.